This is a list of T cell receptor beta chains from one sample in a study of PD-L1 blockade in urothelial cancer. Clones were read by immunoSEQ multiplex PCR, and TCRdb kept only the in-frame ones, dropping some. This sample yields roughly 50,000 clones, of which around 88% are seen a single time; roughly 14% belongs to the top ten. Material: PBMCs, obtained around atezolizumab (anti-PD-L1) treatment. These TCRs come from a woman aged 55-75 years with urothelial cancer. Each CDR3 is given with its conserved first and last residue. A D gene is named only where the DNA matches it firmly. Clone size is shown for a subset of rows, as once, few, many or a class of expanded clone.

cdr3_nt: TGTGCCAGCAGCCAAGTTTGGGCCCTCGAGGATACGCAGTATTTT
cdr3_aa: CASSQVWALEDTQYF
j_call: TRBJ2-3
v_call: TRBV14
clone_size: NA
d_call: NA

cdr3_nt: TGCGCCAGCAGCTCGACAGGGGACGAGCAGTTCTTC
cdr3_aa: CASSSTGDEQFF
j_call: TRBJ2-1
v_call: TRBV5-1
clone_size: once
d_call: TRBD1

cdr3_nt: TGTGCCAGCAGCGGACTAGCGGGGATCGACAATGAGCAGTTCTTC
cdr3_aa: CASSGLAGIDNEQFF
j_call: TRBJ2-1
v_call: TRBV9
clone_size: NA
d_call: TRBD2

cdr3_nt: TGCGCCAGCAGCCCGGGACAGGGGGGAGAGACCCAGTACTTC
cdr3_aa: CASSPGQGGETQYF
j_call: TRBJ2-5
v_call: TRBV5-1
clone_size: NA
d_call: TRBD1

cdr3_nt: TGTGCCAGCACCCCCGCCGGGACAGGGTTGACCTACGAGCAGTACTTC
cdr3_aa: CASTPAGTGLTYEQYF
j_call: TRBJ2-7
v_call: TRBV7-8
clone_size: NA
d_call: TRBD1

cdr3_nt: TGTGCCAGCCAGAGGGGACAGAACTATGGCTACACCTTC
cdr3_aa: CASQRGQNYGYTF
j_call: TRBJ1-2
v_call: TRBV7-9
clone_size: few
d_call: TRBD1

cdr3_nt: TGCGCCAGCAGTCCCTCCTTGACAGGGGATGATGGCTACACCTTC
cdr3_aa: CASSPSLTGDDGYTF
j_call: TRBJ1-2
v_call: TRBV23-1
clone_size: NA
d_call: TRBD1

cdr3_nt: TGTGCCAGCTCACTGGGACAGAACTATGGCTACACCTTC
cdr3_aa: CASSLGQNYGYTF
j_call: TRBJ1-2
v_call: TRBV18
clone_size: NA
d_call: TRBD1

cdr3_nt: TGTGCCAGCAGTCCGAGCGGGGGAGAGATAGATACGCAGTATTTT
cdr3_aa: CASSPSGGEIDTQYF
j_call: TRBJ2-3
v_call: TRBV6-5
clone_size: NA
d_call: TRBD2

cdr3_nt: TGTGCCACCTCCACTACGCCCTGGGGAGCCAGCTCCTACGAGCAGTACTTC
cdr3_aa: CATSTTPWGASSYEQYF
j_call: TRBJ2-7
v_call: TRBV27
clone_size: once
d_call: NA

cdr3_nt: TGTGCCAGCAGTTTCGTTTACGGAGAGTATAATTCACCCCTCCACTTT
cdr3_aa: CASSFVYGEYNSPLHF
j_call: TRBJ1-6
v_call: TRBV2
clone_size: NA
d_call: NA

cdr3_nt: TGTGCCAGCAGCTTGGGTTCGGGGTCCACCGGGGAGCTGTTTTTT
cdr3_aa: CASSLGSGSTGELFF
j_call: TRBJ2-2
v_call: TRBV7-2
clone_size: NA
d_call: NA

cdr3_nt: TGTGCCAGCAGTCCCACCGGGAATGAGCAGTTCTTC
cdr3_aa: CASSPTGNEQFF
j_call: TRBJ2-1
v_call: TRBV6-5
clone_size: once
d_call: NA

cdr3_nt: TGTGCCAGCAGCTTACGTCGACAGGGGAGGTCGGATTCACCCCTCCACTTT
cdr3_aa: CASSLRRQGRSDSPLHF
j_call: TRBJ1-6
v_call: TRBV7-6
clone_size: NA
d_call: TRBD1

cdr3_nt: TGTGCCAGCAGCGTTAGCGGGAGGGCGGGGGATGAGCAGTTCTTC
cdr3_aa: CASSVSGRAGDEQFF
j_call: TRBJ2-1
v_call: TRBV9
clone_size: few
d_call: TRBD2

cdr3_nt: TGTGCCAGCAGCAACCAGAATACGCAGTATTTT
cdr3_aa: CASSNQNTQYF
j_call: TRBJ2-3
v_call: TRBV9
clone_size: NA
d_call: NA

cdr3_nt: TGTGCCAGCAGCTACCTTTCGGGGGGACCGACCTACGAGCAGTACTTC
cdr3_aa: CASSYLSGGPTYEQYF
j_call: TRBJ2-7
v_call: TRBV7-2
clone_size: once
d_call: TRBD2

cdr3_nt: TGTGCCAGCAGCAGACGGACAGGGGCCGAGCAGTACTTC
cdr3_aa: CASSRRTGAEQYF
j_call: TRBJ2-7
v_call: TRBV6-5
clone_size: NA
d_call: TRBD1

cdr3_nt: TGTGCCAGCAGCTTGTCCACGACTAGCGGAACCTACAATGAGCAGTTCTTC
cdr3_aa: CASSLSTTSGTYNEQFF
j_call: TRBJ2-1
v_call: TRBV5-8
clone_size: NA
d_call: TRBD2

cdr3_nt: TGTGCCAGCAGAGGACAGGGATGGACTGAAGCTTTCTTT
cdr3_aa: CASRGQGWTEAFF
j_call: TRBJ1-1
v_call: TRBV6-5
clone_size: few
d_call: TRBD1

cdr3_nt: TGTGCCAGCAGTTCAGTAGCGGGATTGGGCAATGAGCAGTTCTTC
cdr3_aa: CASSSVAGLGNEQFF
j_call: TRBJ2-1
v_call: TRBV28
clone_size: NA
d_call: TRBD2

cdr3_nt: TGCGCCAGCGCCAGCCAGGGATCCTACAATGAGCAGTTCTTC
cdr3_aa: CASASQGSYNEQFF
j_call: TRBJ2-1
v_call: TRBV5-1
clone_size: NA
d_call: NA

cdr3_nt: TGTGCCAGCAGATACGCGACAGGAGATACGCAGTATTTT
cdr3_aa: CASRYATGDTQYF
j_call: TRBJ2-3
v_call: TRBV7-3
clone_size: NA
d_call: NA

cdr3_nt: TGCGCCAGCAGCTTGAAGGGTAGCGGGGGGGTCGGCACCGGGGAGCTGTTTTTT
cdr3_aa: CASSLKGSGGVGTGELFF
j_call: TRBJ2-2
v_call: TRBV5-1
clone_size: NA
d_call: TRBD2

cdr3_nt: TGTGCCAGCAGCCGAAGACTAGCTCCAGATACGCAGTATTTT
cdr3_aa: CASSRRLAPDTQYF
j_call: TRBJ2-3
v_call: TRBV11-3
clone_size: once
d_call: TRBD2

cdr3_nt: TGTGCCAGCAGCCCGGGGTGGAGCCAAGAGACCCAGTACTTC
cdr3_aa: CASSPGWSQETQYF
j_call: TRBJ2-5
v_call: TRBV5-4
clone_size: NA
d_call: NA

cdr3_nt: TGTGCCAGCAGCAAAGCGCCCGGGGACAGGAGAGAGTACTTC
cdr3_aa: CASSKAPGDRREYF
j_call: TRBJ2-7
v_call: TRBV21-1
clone_size: NA
d_call: NA

cdr3_nt: TGTGCCAGCAGCCAATACCCGGGAGGGCCCTCTACAGATACGCAGTATTTT
cdr3_aa: CASSQYPGGPSTDTQYF
j_call: TRBJ2-3
v_call: TRBV14
clone_size: NA
d_call: TRBD2

cdr3_nt: TGTGCCAGCTCACCAGGGCGGGGGGGCCTATATACGCAGTATTTT
cdr3_aa: CASSPGRGGLYTQYF
j_call: TRBJ2-3
v_call: TRBV18
clone_size: NA
d_call: TRBD2

cdr3_nt: TGCGCCAGCAGCGACGCGGGGGCCATCTACGAGCAGTACTTC
cdr3_aa: CASSDAGAIYEQYF
j_call: TRBJ2-7
v_call: TRBV5-1
clone_size: once
d_call: NA

cdr3_nt: TGTGCCAGTAGTCCCGGGGGACAGCGAGCTAACTATGGCTACACCTTC
cdr3_aa: CASSPGGQRANYGYTF
j_call: TRBJ1-2
v_call: TRBV19
clone_size: NA
d_call: TRBD1

cdr3_nt: TGTGCCAGCAGCTCCGGGACAGGGATTCCCTCCTACGAGCAGTACTTC
cdr3_aa: CASSSGTGIPSYEQYF
j_call: TRBJ2-7
v_call: TRBV28
clone_size: NA
d_call: TRBD1

cdr3_nt: TGTGCCAGCAGCTCATCAGGACAGGGGACTGAAGCTTTCTTT
cdr3_aa: CASSSSGQGTEAFF
j_call: TRBJ1-1
v_call: TRBV11-3
clone_size: NA
d_call: TRBD1

cdr3_nt: TGTGCCAGCAGCTTAGTGGCAGGGCAGGGCACTGAAGCTTTCTTT
cdr3_aa: CASSLVAGQGTEAFF
j_call: TRBJ1-1
v_call: TRBV11-2
clone_size: NA
d_call: NA

cdr3_nt: TGTGCCAGTCACAGAGCGGCCTATGACACAGATACGCAGTATTTT
cdr3_aa: CASHRAAYDTDTQYF
j_call: TRBJ2-3
v_call: TRBV28
clone_size: few
d_call: NA

cdr3_nt: TGTGCCAGCAGCTCAAGGGACAGTTTGAACATTCAGTACTTC
cdr3_aa: CASSSRDSLNIQYF
j_call: TRBJ2-4
v_call: TRBV11-2
clone_size: NA
d_call: TRBD1

cdr3_nt: TGTGCCAGCCGGGACAGGGCTTCCTACGAGCAGTACTTC
cdr3_aa: CASRDRASYEQYF
j_call: TRBJ2-7
v_call: TRBV27
clone_size: NA
d_call: TRBD1

cdr3_nt: TGTGCCAGCAGCTCAGGGTTTGAAGCTAACTATGGCTACACCTTC
cdr3_aa: CASSSGFEANYGYTF
j_call: TRBJ1-2
v_call: TRBV7-9
clone_size: once
d_call: NA

cdr3_nt: TGTGCCAGCAGTTACTCTACGCCTCGGGCTGAAGCTTTCTTT
cdr3_aa: CASSYSTPRAEAFF
j_call: TRBJ1-1
v_call: TRBV6-5
clone_size: NA
d_call: NA

cdr3_nt: TGTGCCAGCAGCTTAGGCGGTCAGAAGAATGAGCAGTTCTTC
cdr3_aa: CASSLGGQKNEQFF
j_call: TRBJ2-1
v_call: TRBV11-3
clone_size: NA
d_call: NA

cdr3_nt: TGTGCCAGCAGCTTGGAAGGAGGGTGGACTAATGAAAAACTGTTTTTT
cdr3_aa: CASSLEGGWTNEKLFF
j_call: TRBJ1-4
v_call: TRBV5-4
clone_size: NA
d_call: NA

cdr3_nt: TGTGCCAGCAGCGGGAGGACAGGGCGGGACACTGAAGCTTTCTTT
cdr3_aa: CASSGRTGRDTEAFF
j_call: TRBJ1-1
v_call: TRBV9
clone_size: NA
d_call: TRBD1

cdr3_nt: TGTGCCAGCAGCTTGGAGGGGGTTTACGGCTATGGCTACACCTTC
cdr3_aa: CASSLEGVYGYGYTF
j_call: TRBJ1-2
v_call: TRBV5-6
clone_size: NA
d_call: NA

cdr3_nt: TGTGCCAGCAGTTTATTAGCGGGAGGGCCATACGAGCAGTACTTC
cdr3_aa: CASSLLAGGPYEQYF
j_call: TRBJ2-7
v_call: TRBV28
clone_size: NA
d_call: TRBD2

cdr3_nt: TGTGCTAGTGGTTTGGTCTTCAGGGTGGACGAGCAGTACTTC
cdr3_aa: CASGLVFRVDEQYF
j_call: TRBJ2-7
v_call: TRBV12-5
clone_size: NA
d_call: NA

cdr3_nt: TGTGCCAGCAGCTCCTTTTGGGGGGGCGAAGAGACCCAGTACTTC
cdr3_aa: CASSSFWGGEETQYF
j_call: TRBJ2-5
v_call: TRBV27
clone_size: NA
d_call: NA

cdr3_nt: TGTGCCAGTAGCCCATCGGACAGGGCTTACGAGCAGTACTTC
cdr3_aa: CASSPSDRAYEQYF
j_call: TRBJ2-7
v_call: TRBV19
clone_size: few
d_call: TRBD1

cdr3_nt: TGTGCCAGCAGCCCCAGGGGGCGGAACACTGAAGCTTTCTTT
cdr3_aa: CASSPRGRNTEAFF
j_call: TRBJ1-1
v_call: TRBV7-2
clone_size: NA
d_call: TRBD1

cdr3_nt: TGTGCCAGCAACGGAGCGGGAGGGGGGTTCTTC
cdr3_aa: CASNGAGGGFF
j_call: TRBJ2-1
v_call: TRBV6-6
clone_size: NA
d_call: TRBD2

cdr3_nt: TGTGCCAGCGCCCAAGGGCGGGGGGCAGATACGCAGTATTTT
cdr3_aa: CASAQGRGADTQYF
j_call: TRBJ2-3
v_call: TRBV9
clone_size: NA
d_call: TRBD2

cdr3_nt: TGTGCCAGCAGCAGATCCGGGACAGCCTACGAGCAGTACTTC
cdr3_aa: CASSRSGTAYEQYF
j_call: TRBJ2-7
v_call: TRBV28
clone_size: once
d_call: TRBD1

cdr3_nt: TGTGCCAGCGGGCGAGGGGGCGGGAGGTTCTACGAGCAGTACTTC
cdr3_aa: CASGRGGGRFYEQYF
j_call: TRBJ2-7
v_call: TRBV28
clone_size: NA
d_call: NA

cdr3_nt: TGTGCCAGCAGTCTTTCACAAAGCTCTGGAAACACCATATATTTT
cdr3_aa: CASSLSQSSGNTIYF
j_call: TRBJ1-3
v_call: TRBV9
clone_size: NA
d_call: NA

cdr3_nt: TGCGCCAGCAGCGCGGATGGACAGGACTATGGCTACACCTTC
cdr3_aa: CASSADGQDYGYTF
j_call: TRBJ1-2
v_call: TRBV5-1
clone_size: once
d_call: TRBD1

cdr3_nt: TGTGCCATCAGTGAGGGACTAGCGGACCTCTCCTACGAGCAGTACTTC
cdr3_aa: CAISEGLADLSYEQYF
j_call: TRBJ2-7
v_call: TRBV10-3
clone_size: few
d_call: TRBD2

cdr3_nt: TGTGCCAGCAGCTGGGCAGGGAGCACAGATACGCAGTATTTT
cdr3_aa: CASSWAGSTDTQYF
j_call: TRBJ2-3
v_call: TRBV5-6
clone_size: NA
d_call: NA

cdr3_nt: TGTGCCAGCAATCAGGGGGCGAGGGGCACAGATACGCAGTATTTT
cdr3_aa: CASNQGARGTDTQYF
j_call: TRBJ2-3
v_call: TRBV6-5
clone_size: NA
d_call: TRBD1

cdr3_nt: TGTGCCAGCAGTCCCTCAGGACAGGGGCACACAGATACGCAGTATTTT
cdr3_aa: CASSPSGQGHTDTQYF
j_call: TRBJ2-3
v_call: TRBV28
clone_size: NA
d_call: TRBD1

cdr3_nt: TGTGCCAGCGGAAGGGGAGGGTCGCACACCGGGGAGCTGTTTTTT
cdr3_aa: CASGRGGSHTGELFF
j_call: TRBJ2-2
v_call: TRBV28
clone_size: NA
d_call: TRBD2